A single sample gave rise to the 30 T cell receptor beta chains below, sequenced in a study of cytomegalovirus exposure and HLA in healthy donors. The PCR contained 60 Vbeta and 13 Jbeta primers. This table comes from immunoSEQ multiplex PCR, and its TCRdb copy is limited to in-frame clones, with some not included. The sample shows about 170,000 clones, 77% of them seen only once. The sequenced sample consisted of PBMCs. The receptors stem from a woman aged 25 to 45 in good health and CMV-seropositive.

V usage is TRBV5-8 and J usage is TRBJ1-4; D possibly corresponds to TRBD1 (6 bases). The CDR3 has 15 amino acids. Germline CDR1 SGHTS, CDR2 YDEGEE. V was cut by 0 bases and J by 4 bases, with 10 bases left in between. The CDR3 loop is CASSLAGVDNEKLFF. CDR3 DNA sequence: TGTGCCAGCAGCTTGGCAGGGGTAGATAATGAAAAACTGTTTTTT.

The V call is TRBV30, the J call TRBJ2-1; 10 bases align to TRBD2. The trim removed 4 bases at V and 6 bases at J, leaving 3 bases unmatched. Germline lookup yields CDR1 GTSNPN and CDR2 SVGIG (reference sequence). This CDR3 is built from 13 residues. The CDR3 loop is CAWTSGRFNEQFF. The CDR3 region has the DNA TGTGCCTGGACTAGCGGGAGATTCAATGAGCAGTTCTTC.

The chain is built from TRBV5-4 and TRBJ2-7, with D possibly TRBD2 on 7 matching bases. Per germline, CDR1 SGHNT and CDR2 YYREEE (reference sequence). Trimming shortened V by 4 bases and J by 3 bases, and 17 bases separated the two germline ends. This CDR3 has 15 residues. CDR3: CASSTAGGHFYEQYF. The CDR3, as DNA: TGTGCCAGCAGCACGGCCGGGGGGCACTTCTACGAGCAGTACTTC.

V and J are TRBV5-1 and TRBJ2-1; the D gene is possibly TRBD2 (5 bases). Trimming shortened V by 0 bases and J by 2 bases, and 12 bases separated the two germline ends. The V gene's germline CDR1 is SGHRS and CDR2 YFSETQ. The CDR3 has 16 amino acids. DNA of the CDR3: TGCGCCAGCAGCTTGGATGCGGGTGTGGCCTACAATGAGCAGTTCTTC. Encoded protein: CASSLDAGVAYNEQFF.

This clone came up once. The chain uses TRBV11-3 and TRBJ2-7; D is unclear. Trimming stripped 5 bases from V and 0 bases from J, with 5 bases between. CDR1 is SGHNT and CDR2 is YENEEA in the germline V gene. CDR3 size: 12 residues. CDR3 DNA: TGTGCCAGCAGCCCCAACTCCTACGAGCAGTACTTC. Translating it yields CASSPNSYEQYF.

The chain couples TRBV7-9 to TRBJ2-3; 10 bases are shared with TRBD2. The CDR3 is 18 residues long. Looked up from germline, CDR1 is SEHNR and CDR2 is FQNEAQ (reference sequence). The V and J ends lost 2 bases and 7 bases, in that order; junction bases with no gene match: 15. The CDR3 region is CASSLYRSLAGEGNTQYF. Written as DNA, the CDR3 is TGTGCCAGCAGCTTATACAGGAGTCTAGCGGGAGAGGGGAATACGCAGTATTTT.

The CDR3 nucleotides are TGTGCCAGCAGCTTGCTAGCGGGGCGCACCGGGGAGCTGTTTTTT. Encoded protein: CASSLLAGRTGELFF. The chain uses TRBV11-2 and TRBJ2-2; 9 bases fit TRBD2. Looked up from germline, CDR1 is SGHAT and CDR2 is FQNNGV. V lost 3 bases to trimming and J lost 4 bases; unmatched junction nucleotides: 3. This CDR3 region has 15 residues.

This clone has only a few counts. The gene calls are TRBV25-1 and TRBJ2-5, with 8 bases matching TRBD2. The CDR3 covers 16 residues. Trimming cost V 1 base and J 1 base; bases outside gene matches: 5. Germline V gene lookup returns CDR1 MGHDK and CDR2 SYGVNS. The chain's CDR3 is CASSESKREPQETQYF. The CDR3 bases are TGTGCCAGCAGTGAATCCAAGCGGGAGCCCCAAGAGACCCAGTACTTC.

V is TRBV6-5 and J is TRBJ1-1; tentatively, D is TRBD1 (6 bases). Germline V lookup: CDR1 MNHEY, CDR2 SVGAGI. Trimming stripped 6 bases from V and 4 bases from J, with 12 bases between. The CDR3 spans 13 residues. Written as DNA, the CDR3 is TGTGCCAGCAGCTCAGGGGAGGGCACTGAAGCTTTCTTT. Translation gives CASSSGEGTEAFF.

This chain links TRBV6-5 with TRBJ1-1, with D possibly matching TRBD1 (5 bases). From germline, CDR1 is MNHEY and CDR2 SVGAGI. Trimming cost V 6 bases and J 5 bases, with 16 bases left between them. This CDR3 region has 14 residues. The DNA of the CDR3 is TGTGCCAGCAGCCCAACGGGGGTTGGGACTGAAGCTTTCTTT. This codes for CASSPTGVGTEAFF.

The chain joins TRBV7-2 to TRBJ2-7; weak D call: TRBD2 (6 bases). V dropped 6 bases and J dropped 3 bases, with 15 bases sitting between them. This CDR3 comprises 14 residues. Germline V gene data show CDR1 as SGHTA and CDR2 as FQGNSA. The CDR3: CASSRDSGYYEQYF. The CDR3 DNA follows: TGTGCCAGCAGTCGGGACTCCGGGTACTACGAGCAGTACTTC.

The genes are TRBV6-5 and TRBJ1-2; 7 bases match TRBD1. V lost 3 bases to trimming and J lost 6 bases; unmatched junction nucleotides: 4. The germline CDR1 and CDR2 sequences are MNHEY and SVGAGI. CDR3 length: 13 amino acids. CDR3 sequence (DNA): TGTGCCAGCAGTTATTTACAGGGGAATGGCTACACCTTC. Translation: CASSYLQGNGYTF.

This sequence joins TRBV7-8 and TRBJ1-2; 7 nucleotides line up with TRBD1. The germline gives CDR1 SGHVS, CDR2 FQNEAQ. Losses at the gene ends were 5 bases for V and 2 bases for J; bases not matched to a gene: 2. The CDR3 is 13 amino acids. CDR3 loop: CASSGRGNYGYTF. The CDR3 DNA reads as TGTGCCAGCAGCGGCAGGGGGAACTATGGCTACACCTTC.

The chain combines TRBV7-2 with TRBJ2-7; 9 positions agree with TRBD1. V lost 5 bases and J lost 3; bases outside the gene matches: 5. The CDR3 extends over 14 amino acids. The germline CDR1 and CDR2 sequences are SGHTA and FQGNSA. This chain's CDR3 is CASSPPGQGYEQYF. The CDR3 DNA reads TGTGCCAGCAGCCCGCCGGGACAGGGCTACGAGCAGTACTTC.

In this sample, this clone turned up once. This rearrangement joins TRBV6-5 to TRBJ2-7, with D possibly being TRBD1 (6 bases). Germline V CDR1 and CDR2: MNHEY, SVGAGI. V was trimmed by 4 bases and J by 0 bases, leaving 13 bases between them. CDR3 size: 15 residues. CDR3 residues: CASSWGPTISYEQYF. In DNA form, the CDR3 reads TGTGCCAGCAGTTGGGGGCCTACCATCTCCTACGAGCAGTACTTC.

This clone was seen more than once but under ten times. V and J are TRBV28 and TRBJ2-7; TRBD1 agrees at 9 bases. This CDR3 is 15 amino acids long. The junction had 9 bases not matched to a gene; V was cut back by 7 bases and J by 2 bases. Germline values: CDR1 MDHEN, CDR2 SYDVKM. CDR3 loop: CASKRSGTGTYEQYF. CDR3 DNA sequence: TGTGCCAGCAAACGGAGCGGGACAGGGACCTACGAGCAGTACTTC.

The chain is built from TRBV5-1 and TRBJ2-2; D possibly corresponds to TRBD1 (6 bases). Deletions cut 5 bases from V and 1 base from J, with 9 bases between. The CDR3 extends over 14 amino acids. In germline, CDR1 is SGHRS, CDR2 YFSETQ. In DNA, the CDR3 is TGCGCCAGCAGATCGGACAGGAACACCGGGGAGCTGTTTTTT. Its protein product is CASRSDRNTGELFF.

The chain couples TRBV10-2 to TRBJ2-1; 9 bases align to TRBD2. CDR1 is WSHSY, CDR2 SAAADI, per germline. Germline trimming cut 2 bases from V and 0 bases from J; bases unmatched to any gene: 8. The CDR3 length is 18 residues. In DNA form, the CDR3 reads TGCGCCAGCAGTGAGATTTTAGCGGGAGAGATCTCCTACAATGAGCAGTTCTTC. Its protein product is CASSEILAGEISYNEQFF.

The J gene is TRBJ2-2, the V gene TRBV7-3, with TRBD2 matching over 7 bases. The CDR3 has 15 amino acids. V lost 3 bases to trimming and J lost 2 bases; unmatched junction nucleotides: 3. Germline loops: CDR1 SGHTA, CDR2 FQGTGA. Here the CDR3 DNA reads TGTGCCAGCAGCTTGGGACTACCTAACACCGGGGAGCTGTTTTTT. Amino acids: CASSLGLPNTGELFF.

The chain is built from TRBV28 and TRBJ2-5; 10 nucleotides match TRBD2. The CDR3 is 16 amino acids. CDR1 is MDHEN and CDR2 is SYDVKM in the germline V gene. Trimming took 4 bases from V and 4 from J; bases not matched to a gene: 9. The CDR3 region is CASSSGTSVTLETQYF. In DNA form, the CDR3 reads TGTGCCAGCAGTTCCGGGACTAGCGTAACCCTAGAGACCCAGTACTTC.

The genes are TRBV10-3 and TRBJ2-4, with 8 bases matching TRBD1. Trimming removed 10 bases from V and 8 bases from J; junction bases left unmatched: 7. The CDR3 covers 12 residues. Germline V gene sequence: CDR1 ENHRY, CDR2 SYGVKD. The CDR3 loop reads CATSGTGDIQYF. For the CDR3, the DNA is TGTGCCACCTCCGGGACAGGTGACATTCAGTACTTC.

The chain combines TRBV28 with TRBJ2-3, with 8 bases identical to TRBD2. The germline CDR1 and CDR2 sequences are MDHEN and SYDVKM. This CDR3 is 15 amino acids long. V trimming: 7 bases; J trimming: 3 bases; junction bases outside the gene matches: 9. The CDR3 region has the DNA TGTGCCAGCAACCGTATGAGCGGGAGTACAGATACGCAGTATTTT. Protein: CASNRMSGSTDTQYF.

V usage is TRBV5-6 and J usage is TRBJ2-5; D is uncertain. Per germline, CDR1 SGHDT and CDR2 YYEEEE. The CDR3 totals 15 residues. Deletions cut 0 bases from V and 1 base from J, with 10 bases between. The CDR3 is CASSLAPYLQETQYF. The CDR3 bases are TGTGCCAGCAGCTTGGCCCCCTACCTCCAAGAGACCCAGTACTTC.

The chain employs TRBV7-2 and TRBJ2-1; TRBD2 matches 11 bases. CDR3 length equals 16 residues. Germline CDR1 is SGHTA and CDR2 is FQGNSA. V lost 5 bases, J lost 5 bases, and 8 bases stayed unmatched. The CDR3 here is CASSIIAGGEDNEQFF. The CDR3 bases are TGTGCCAGCAGCATTATAGCGGGGGGGGAGGACAATGAGCAGTTCTTC.

The chain carries TRBV4-1 and TRBJ2-5; 7 nucleotides match TRBD1. With V trimmed by 2 bases and J by 13 bases, 7 bases remained unmatched. Germline CDR1 and CDR2: MGHRA and YSYEKL. This CDR3 region has 12 residues. The CDR3 here is CASSQTGAPRYF. The CDR3 nucleotides are TGCGCCAGCAGCCAAACAGGGGCCCCTAGGTACTTC.

V usage is TRBV5-1 and J usage is TRBJ2-6; TRBD1 aligns across 8 bases. This CDR3 is built from 18 residues. The trim removed 3 bases at V and 0 bases at J, leaving 8 bases unmatched. Germline V gene lookup returns CDR1 SGHRS and CDR2 YFSETQ. CDR3 amino acids: CASSSGTGESSGANVLTF. CDR3 in DNA: TGCGCCAGCAGCTCCGGGACAGGTGAGAGCTCTGGGGCCAACGTCCTGACTTTC.

V is TRBV6-1 and J is TRBJ2-2; maybe TRBD2 (5 bases). The CDR3 has 13 residues. Germline CDR1 MNHNS, CDR2 SASEGT. The V gene lost 5 bases and the J gene lost 7 bases, with 11 bases spanning the gap. CDR3 nucleotides: TGTGCCAGCAGTCCGCAGGCGGGCGGGGAGCTGTTTTTT. Its translation is CASSPQAGGELFF.

The genes are TRBV27 and TRBJ1-2; 7 bases align to TRBD1. This CDR3 region has 17 residues. Germline CDR1 MNHEY, CDR2 SMNVEV (reference sequence). Losses at the gene ends were 4 bases for V and 1 base for J; bases not matched to a gene: 12. The CDR3 loop reads CASSSQSGQVDNYGYTF. The CDR3 DNA sequence: TGTGCCAGCAGTTCCCAGTCCGGACAGGTGGATAACTATGGCTACACCTTC.

The chain joins TRBV11-3 to TRBJ2-2, with unresolved D. Germline V lookup: CDR1 SGHNT, CDR2 YENEEA. V lost 5 bases, J lost 7 bases, and 11 bases lay in between. This CDR3 contains 13 residues. CDR3 in amino acids: CASSPNNGGELFF. CDR3 nucleotide sequence: TGTGCCAGCAGCCCGAACAATGGCGGGGAGCTGTTTTTT.

The chain couples TRBV7-2 to TRBJ2-7, with TRBD1 identical over 7 bases. V was pared by 3 bases and J by 5 bases, with 10 bases of the junction left unmatched. The CDR3 is 15 amino acids. Germline CDR1 is SGHTA and CDR2 is FQGNSA. CDR3 region: CASSLGRQGIDEQYF. The CDR3, as DNA: TGTGCCAGCAGCTTGGGAAGACAGGGTATAGACGAGCAGTACTTC.